Sequencing of this T cell receptor (beta chain) was carried out in a study of blood T cell repertoires in COVID-19. Study context: Samples representing acute and convalescent COVID-19 were sourced from the United States, Italy and Spain. The cDNA or gDNA used as material had been derived from T cells, B-cell-depleted T cells, or PBMCs.

The V segment lost 8 bases and the J segment 7 bases; nucleotides outside the gene matches: 8. The CDR3 has 15 residues. Germline V lookup: CDR1 SNHLY, CDR2 FYNNEI. This table comes from immunoSEQ multiplex PCR, and its TCRdb copy is limited to in-frame clones, with some not included. The data show a few hundred thousand clones, 90% seen once. Material for sequencing was PBMCs or T cells enriched from blood (not recorded which). J is TRBJ2-2 and V is TRBV2; 12 bases line up with TRBD2. This clonotype was sampled from a man between 18 and 29 years old who had recovered from COVID-19. CDR3 coding DNA: TGTGCCAGCGCCTCCAGACTAGCGGGAGTCGGGGAGCTGTTTTTT. Its translation is CASASRLAGVGELFF.